The clone carrying this TCR beta chain has at least ten counts. Its antigen is still unknown. TCRdb processed the 5' RACE reads anew with MiXCR; each CDR3 protein has one entry. The table has some 260,000 distinct CDR3 sequences, about 5% seen once. The CDR3 loop spans 15 amino acids. The V segment lost 6 bases and the J segment 1 base; nucleotides outside the gene matches: 8. The sample belongs to a study of T cells after yellow fever vaccination. Study findings and constraints: FACS-sorted repertoires could contain abundant clonotypes contaminating from the bulk population. Subsequent to the booster, the majority of primary-vaccination clones reappeared (around 96% CD4, approximately 90% CD8). Among all clonotypes, a small share was observed in both CD4 and CD8 compartments.

The sequences come from CD4+ T cells sorted from PBMCs, collected on the day of the yellow fever booster vaccination. This TCR came from a young man who received the YFV17D yellow fever vaccine. The V and J genes are TRBV12-3 or TRBV12-4 and TRBJ1-1; 7 positions agree with TRBD1. The CDR3 coding sequence is TGTGCCAGCAGGACAGAACAGGGGCGGAACACTGAAGCTTTCTTT. Amino acids: CASRTEQGRNTEAFF.